Listed here are 16 T cell receptor beta chains from one sample, sequenced in a study of T cell clonality in common variable immunodeficiency. Broader study findings: In common variable immunodeficiency, TCR beta chains reportedly carried fewer deletions and N-nucleotide insertions.

TCRdb keeps only in-frame clones here, not all; method: immunoSEQ multiplex PCR. The sample lists about 34,000 clones, none appearing once, the ten largest making up about 29%. No antigen has been assigned to these receptors. Sequences were obtained from peripheral blood mononuclear cells. The receptors were gathered from a human donor with common variable immunodeficiency.

This clone has at least ten counts. The missing CDR3 end, 3 residues past where the read stops, is filled in from the germline J gene. V gene TRBV11-2 combines with J gene TRBJ2-7; TRBD1 matches 8 bases. The CDR3 sequence is 15 residues long. Losses at the gene ends were 0 bases for V and 6 bases for J; bases not matched to a gene: 7. The germline V gene encodes CDR1 SGHAT and CDR2 FQNNGV. This CDR3 is CASSLDRTGYAEQYF. The covered CDR3 bases are TGTGCCAGCAGCTTAGACAGGACAGGGTACGCCGAG.

The sample holds a few counts of this clone. Sequencing ends 3 residues short of the CDR3 end; the germline J gene provides the rest. This chain joins TRBV7-3 and TRBJ1-6; TRBD1 is a possible D gene (6 bases). The ends were cut back, 2 bases at V and 10 bases at J, with 18 bases in the middle. CDR1 and CDR2 (germline): SGHTA, FQGTGA. The CDR3 covers 16 residues. The sequenced CDR3 bases are TGTGCCAGCAGCTTATGGCTCGCAGGGGCGGAATCACCC. Translation gives CASSLWLAGAESP. The full CDR3 is CASSLWLAGAESPLHF.

This clone appeared many times. The read comes to an end 3 residues before the CDR3 does, leaving the germline J gene to fill in the end. The chain links TRBV2 to TRBJ2-7; 8 bases line up with TRBD2. The germline V gene has CDR1 SNHLY and CDR2 FYNNEI. The V gene end was trimmed by 7 bases and the J gene end by 5 bases; junction bases not matched to a gene: 7. The length of the CDR3 is 13 residues. Partial CDR3 DNA: TGTGCCAGCACGCGGGAGGCAAGGCACGAG. Residues: CASTREARHE. The entire CDR3 sequence reads CASTREARHEQYF.

This clone was seen at least ten times. The read stops 3 residues short of the end of the CDR3; the missing end is completed from the germline J gene. The chain employs TRBV2 and TRBJ1-1, with D tentatively TRBD1 (6 bases). Per the germline V gene, CDR1 is SNHLY and CDR2 is FYNNEI. Trimming removed 10 bases at V and 5 bases at J, with 14 bases between. The CDR3 covers 12 residues. This chain's CDR3 is CATRTTGTEAFF. The CDR3 bases that were read are TGTGCCACGAGAACGACAGGAACTGAA.

This clone was seen ten or more times. The CDR3 region is CSARGTSGRTDTQYF. CDR3 bases read: TGCAGTGCTAGAGGGACTAGCGGGAGAACAGATACG. The V gene is TRBV20-1, the J gene TRBJ2-3; 13 positions match TRBD2. Read coverage stops 3 residues before the CDR3 terminus; the germline J gene supplies the remainder. The junction had 1 base not matched to a gene; V was cut back by 1 base and J by 3 bases. The CDR3 contains 15 residues. CDR1 and CDR2 (germline): DFQATT, SNEGSKA (reference sequence).

This clone was detected ten times or more. The read finishes 3 residues shy of the CDR3 end, and the germline J gene is used to complete it. The V gene is TRBV29-1, the J gene TRBJ2-5, with unresolved D. V lost 2 bases, J lost 4 bases, and 5 bases lay in between. The CDR3 covers 11 residues. Germline assignment: CDR1 SQVTM and CDR2 ANQGSEA. CDR3 DNA, as far as it was read: TGCAGCGTTGAAAAAGGAGAGACC. Its protein product is CSVEKGET. The whole CDR3 is CSVEKGETQYF. Full variable domain (rest looked up from reference TRBV29-1 and TRBJ2-5): SAVISQKPSRDICQRGTSLTIQCQVDSQVTMMFWYRQQPGQSLTLIATANQGSEATYESGFVIDKFPISRPNLTFSTLTVSNMSPEDSSIYLCSVEKGETQYFGPGTRLLVL.

The table lists this clone with many counts. Partial CDR3 DNA: TGCAGTGCTAGAGATCCCGGACTAGCGGGAAACACCGGGGAG. Translation gives CSARDPGLAGNTGE. The entire CDR3 reads CSARDPGLAGNTGELFF. V gene TRBV20-1 combines with J gene TRBJ2-2, with 12 bases matching TRBD2. Coverage ceases 3 residues before the CDR3 finishes, and the germline J gene fills in the end. The CDR3 has 17 residues. The germline V gene encodes CDR1 DFQATT and CDR2 SNEGSKA (reference sequence). With V trimmed by 0 bases and J by 2 bases, 4 bases remained unmatched.

The CDR3 sequence: CASSPPGLANEQFF. The sequenced CDR3 bases are TGTGCCAGCTCACCTCCGGGACTAGCTAATGAG. The chain combines TRBV18 with TRBJ2-1, with TRBD2 matching over 9 bases. The observed sequence ends 3 residues before the CDR3 terminus, with the missing tail filled in from the germline J gene. Germline V gives CDR1 KGHSH, CDR2 LQKENI. This CDR3 region has 14 residues. V was pared by 3 bases and J by 7 bases, with 4 bases of the junction left unmatched.

This clone appeared a few times. Sequencing ends 3 residues short of the CDR3 end; the germline J gene provides the rest. This chain uses TRBV7-8 with TRBJ2-3; D is possibly TRBD2 (5 bases). Trimming removed 6 bases from V and 6 bases from J, with 13 bases in between. The CDR3 contains 13 residues. CDR1 is SGHVS, CDR2 FQNEAQ, per germline. The CDR3 DNA, read in part, is TGTGCCAGCAGAGGAAGCAGGAGGGATACG. Translating it yields CASRGSRRDT. The whole CDR3 sequence reads CASRGSRRDTQYF.

This clone has at least ten counts. The CDR3 extends 3 residues past the end of the read, so its final part is completed from the germline J gene. J is TRBJ1-2 and V is TRBV30, with D unclear. V was clipped by 0 bases and J by 7 bases, with 21 bases between them. Germline CDR1 is GTSNPN and CDR2 is SVGIG (reference sequence). The CDR3 is 16 residues long. The covered CDR3 bases are TGTGCCTGGAGTGTACCGACGGGGTGGGCATCAGGTGGC. Its translation: CAWSVPTGWASGG. The whole CDR3 protein reads CAWSVPTGWASGGYTF.

This CDR3 is CASSYAATVGELFF. CDR3 bases read: TGTGCCAGCAGTTACGCGGCAACTGTCGGGGAG. The V and J genes are TRBV6-2 or TRBV6-3 and TRBJ2-2; D gene unclear. The DNA ends 3 residues before the CDR3 does, and the rest of the CDR3 is filled in from the germline J gene. The CDR3 totals 14 residues. Trimming removed 2 bases at V and 7 bases at J, with 11 bases between. Germline values: CDR1 MNHEY, CDR2 SVGEGT.

In its sample, this clone was seen a few times. Read coverage stops 3 residues before the CDR3 terminus; the germline J gene supplies the remainder. This chain uses TRBV30 with TRBJ2-2, with 10 bases that match TRBD1. The CDR3 covers 17 residues. J gave up 1 base and V 5 bases, and 10 bases lay outside the gene matches. Germline assignment: CDR1 GTSNPN and CDR2 SVGIG (reference sequence). The DNA read from the CDR3 is TGTGCCTGGTCCGGGACAGGGGTACGCGGGAACACCGGGGAG. Its protein is CAWSGTGVRGNTGE. The whole CDR3 sequence reads CAWSGTGVRGNTGELFF.

This clone has at least ten counts. The CDR3 goes on 3 residues after the read ends, and that part is filled in from the germline J gene. The chain is built from TRBV19 and TRBJ1-2; D perhaps matches TRBD1 (6 bases). The germline V gene encodes CDR1 LNHDA and CDR2 SQIVND (reference sequence). V dropped 4 bases and J dropped 7 bases, with 10 bases sitting between them. The CDR3 runs 12 residues. The DNA read from the CDR3 is TGTGCCAGTAGTACCTACAGGGCTGGC. Its translation is CASSTYRAG. The whole CDR3 sequence is CASSTYRAGYTF. Complete variable domain (other parts from reference TRBV19 and TRBJ1-2): DGGITQSPKYLFRKEGQNVTLSCEQNLNHDAMYWYRQDPGQGLRLIYYSQIVNDFQKGDIAEGYSVSREKKESFPLTVTSAQKNPTAFYLCASSTYRAGYTFGSGTRLTVV.

About this clone itself: The read finishes 3 residues shy of the CDR3 end, and the germline J gene is used to complete it. The chain is built from TRBV6-1 and TRBJ1-5; D call uncertain. Germline lookup yields CDR1 MNHNS and CDR2 SASEGT. This CDR3 is built from 13 residues. Trimming removed 4 bases from V and 5 bases from J, with 9 bases in between. The chain's CDR3 is CASSVLRDQPQHF. The DNA read from the CDR3 is TGTGCCAGCAGTGTGTTGAGGGATCAGCCC.

This clone was seen at least ten times. The read stops 3 residues short of the end of the CDR3; the missing end is completed from the germline J gene. The rearrangement uses TRBV15 and TRBJ2-1; D possibly corresponds to TRBD1 (6 bases). The CDR3 loop spans 14 amino acids. The V gene lost 0 bases and the J gene lost 9 bases, with 12 bases spanning the gap. Germline V gene lookup returns CDR1 LNHNV and CDR2 YYDKDF (reference sequence). The DNA read from the CDR3 is TGTGCCACCAGCAGAGATCAGGGGAGCACTGAG. It encodes CATSRDQGSTE. In full, the CDR3 reads CATSRDQGSTEQFF.

The table lists this clone with a few counts. The CDR3 end lies 3 residues beyond the end of the read and is filled in from the germline J gene. This chain connects TRBV5-6 to TRBJ2-5; 10 bases are shared with TRBD1. The V and J ends lost 3 bases and 7 bases, in that order; junction bases with no gene match: 9. There are 15 residues in the CDR3. Germline-derived CDR1 and CDR2 are SGHDT and YYEEEE. CDR3 DNA (partial): TGTGCCAGCAGCTACCGGGACAGGGGCGTGGGGACC. Protein: CASSYRDRGVGT. The entire CDR3 protein reads CASSYRDRGVGTQYF.